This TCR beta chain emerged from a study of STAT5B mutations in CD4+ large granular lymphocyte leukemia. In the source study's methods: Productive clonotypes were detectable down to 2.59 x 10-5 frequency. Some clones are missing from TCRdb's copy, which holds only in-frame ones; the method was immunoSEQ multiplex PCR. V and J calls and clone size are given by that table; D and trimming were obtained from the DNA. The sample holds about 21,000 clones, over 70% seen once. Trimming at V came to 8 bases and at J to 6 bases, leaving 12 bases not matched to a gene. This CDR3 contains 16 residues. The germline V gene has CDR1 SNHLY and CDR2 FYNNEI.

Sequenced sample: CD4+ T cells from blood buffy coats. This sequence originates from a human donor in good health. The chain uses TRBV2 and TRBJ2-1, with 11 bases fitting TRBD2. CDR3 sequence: CASSYVGTSGSNEQFF. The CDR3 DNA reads TGTGCCAGCTCCTACGTGGGGACTAGCGGTAGCAATGAGCAGTTCTTC. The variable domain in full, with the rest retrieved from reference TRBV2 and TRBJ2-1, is EPEVTQTPSHQVTQMGQEVILRCVPISNHLYFYWYRQILGQKVEFLVSFYNNEISEKSEIFDDQFSVERPDGSNFTLKIRSTKLEDSAMYFCASSYVGTSGSNEQFFGPGTRLTVL.